This TCR beta chain was identified in a study of response to subunit inactivated influenza vaccine. TCRdb reprocessed the RT-PCR reads with MiXCR, giving one entry per CDR3 protein. The sample includes around 650,000 distinct CDR3 sequences, 15% to 18% of them seen just once. This clonotype was seen many times. The germline V gene encodes CDR1 LGHNA and CDR2 YSLEER. The CDR3 consists of 17 residues. V gave up 2 bases and J gave up 2 bases; unmatched junction bases: 4. This TCR was sampled from a man in his forties or fifties who received an inactivated influenza vaccine. This chain joins TRBV4-3 and TRBJ1-4; 11 positions match TRBD1. The source was PBMCs from blood, collected 11 to 12 days after vaccination. In DNA form, the CDR3 reads TGCGCCAGCAGCCAACGGACAGGGGGCACCACTAATGAAAAACTGTTTTTT. This codes for CASSQRTGGTTNEKLFF.